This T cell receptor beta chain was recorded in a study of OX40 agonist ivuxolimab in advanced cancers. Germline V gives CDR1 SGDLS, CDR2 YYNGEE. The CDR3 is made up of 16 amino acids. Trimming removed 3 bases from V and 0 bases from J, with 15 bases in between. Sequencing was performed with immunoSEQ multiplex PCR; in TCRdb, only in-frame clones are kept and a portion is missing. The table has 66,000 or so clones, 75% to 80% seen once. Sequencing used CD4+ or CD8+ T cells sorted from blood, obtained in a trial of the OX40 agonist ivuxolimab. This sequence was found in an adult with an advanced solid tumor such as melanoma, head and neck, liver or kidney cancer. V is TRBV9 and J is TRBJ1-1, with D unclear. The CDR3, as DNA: TGTGCCAGCAGCGCGTGGTCGAGTAGCATGAACACTGAAGCTTTCTTT. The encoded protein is CASSAWSSSMNTEAFF.